This T cell receptor beta chain was identified in a study of blood T cell repertoires in COVID-19. Study as a whole: The United States, Italy and Spain supplied acute and convalescent COVID-19 samples. PBMCs, B-cell-depleted T cells, or T cells were the source of the cDNA or gDNA that made up the material.

Sequencing used immunoSEQ multiplex PCR; TCRdb keeps in-frame clones, though not all of them. The sample carries roughly 500,000 clones, approximately 85% recorded once. V lost 1 base and J lost 10, with 22 bases in between. CDR1 and CDR2 from the germline V gene are LGHDT and YNNKEL (reference sequence). The CDR3 loop spans 16 amino acids. J is TRBJ1-1 and V is TRBV3-1 (or the pseudogene TRBV3-2); D is perhaps TRBD1 (5 bases). Sequences were obtained from peripheral blood. The source is a human donor in a cohort sampled during active COVID-19. The DNA of the CDR3 is TGTGCCAGCAGCCAAGGCGGCCTTTCAGGGACGGGGGGAGCTTTCTTT. This codes for CASSQGGLSGTGGAFF.